This T cell receptor beta chain emerged from a study of cytomegalovirus exposure and HLA in healthy donors. 13 Jbeta primers and 60 Vbeta primers were used for the PCR. Repertoires were generated with immunoSEQ multiplex PCR, while TCRdb's copy carries only in-frame clones and drops some. The sample has over 110,000 clones. CDR3 length: 14 residues. V was trimmed by 2 bases and J by 0 bases, leaving 7 bases between them. CDR1 and CDR2 from the germline V gene are KGHSH and LQKENI. The chain joins TRBV18 to TRBJ1-1; D is undetermined. The specimen was PBMCs. This receptor was taken from a male donor in good health and CMV-seronegative. The CDR3 coding sequence is TGTGCCAGCTCACCATACAGCATGAACACTGAAGCTTTCTTT. This codes for CASSPYSMNTEAFF.